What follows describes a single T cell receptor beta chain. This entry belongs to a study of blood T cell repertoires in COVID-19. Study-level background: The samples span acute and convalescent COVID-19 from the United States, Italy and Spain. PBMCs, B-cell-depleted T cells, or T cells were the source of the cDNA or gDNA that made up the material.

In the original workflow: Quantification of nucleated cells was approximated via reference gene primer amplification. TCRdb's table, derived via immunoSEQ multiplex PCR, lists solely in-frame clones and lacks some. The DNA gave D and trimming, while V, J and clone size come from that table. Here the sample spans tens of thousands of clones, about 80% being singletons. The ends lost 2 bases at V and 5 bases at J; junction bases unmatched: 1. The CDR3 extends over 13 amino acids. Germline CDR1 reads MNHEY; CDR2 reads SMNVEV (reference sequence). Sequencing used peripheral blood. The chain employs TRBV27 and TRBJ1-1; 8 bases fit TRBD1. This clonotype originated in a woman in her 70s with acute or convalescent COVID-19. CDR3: CASSLTGGTEAFF. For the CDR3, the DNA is TGTGCCAGCAGTTTAACAGGGGGAACTGAAGCTTTCTTT.